The entry below gives a single TCR beta chain sequence along with its context. Antigen specificity is unknown. A read error may produce the germline difference seen at one junction end. With a constant-region primer, TCR beta cDNA was made from 400 to 550 ng of total RNA. A slightly modified ARM-PCR protocol with three nested multiplex PCR rounds produced these TCR beta libraries. Two initial PCR rounds of around 9 cycles each paired TRBV1-TRBV30 forward primers with a C-beta reverse primer. One entry per CDR3 protein results from TCRdb running MiXCR on the multiplex PCR reads. In the table there are tens of thousands of distinct CDR3 sequences, 78% of which are singletons. This sample was included in a study of tumor-infiltrating lymphocytes in primary liver carcinoma. Study summary: Sample counts of productive TCRbeta reads spanned roughly 3.5 to 7.13 million; these counts were similar across tissue types.

Study outcomes and limitations: Relative to tumor region pairs, the tumor-adjacent and tumor-blood pairs showed overlap that was lower.

The CDR3 is 16 residues long. Germline CDR1 is MNHEY and CDR2 is SVGAGI. Without any cell sorting, 20-30 mg of bulk tissue yielded co-extracted RNA and DNA. There were only treatment-naive patients, all with chronic HBV infection. The sequenced material came from liver tumor tissue from sampling region 3. Subset of the sample: tumor region T3, left-lateral pole. The rearrangement links TRBV6-5 to TRBJ2-7; a weak D match, TRBD2 (5 bases). The TCR comes from a man aged 35 to 55 with primary liver carcinoma and hepatitis B virus infection. CDR3 protein: CASGYMLGEGNYEQYF. The CDR3 nucleotides are TGTGCCAGCGGTTACATGCTGGGAGAGGGCAACTACGAGCAGTACTTC.